This entry lists 8 T cell receptor beta chains sequenced from one sample in a study of blood T cell repertoires in COVID-19. Measured with immunoSEQ multiplex PCR; TCRdb has only the in-frame clones, and not every one. Among about 230,000 clones, around nine tenths were seen once, and the ten largest hold less than 3%. Input material: peripheral blood. The receptor source for this set is a woman aged 55-75 years with acute or convalescent COVID-19.

This chain uses TRBV9 with TRBJ1-6; 9 bases fit TRBD1. Germline trimming cut 4 bases from V and 7 bases from J; bases unmatched to any gene: 6. The CDR3 runs 15 residues. Germline assignment: CDR1 SGDLS and CDR2 YYNGEE. The CDR3 nucleotides read TGTGCCAGCAGCCCCAGGACAGGGGCGAATTCACCCCTCCACTTT. It yields the protein CASSPRTGANSPLHF.

The chain carries TRBV19 and TRBJ1-4; 7 nucleotides agree with TRBD1. CDR1 is LNHDA and CDR2 is SQIVND in the germline V gene (reference sequence). The V segment lost 7 bases and the J segment 9 bases; nucleotides outside the gene matches: 11. The CDR3 has 14 amino acids. CDR3 residues: CASNHDRESKKLFF. CDR3 DNA: TGTGCCAGTAACCACGACAGGGAATCGAAAAAACTGTTTTTT.

The V and J genes are TRBV5-1 and TRBJ1-1; D unresolved. The CDR3 runs to 24 residues. V lost 4 bases and J lost 4, with 44 bases in between. In germline, CDR1 is SGHRS, CDR2 YFSETQ. In DNA form, the CDR3 reads TGCGCCAGCAGCCCTCTACCTAACCAGATACCGAGTGGAGGAAGTGGTCGAGTGGGCACTGAAGCTTTCTTT. This codes for CASSPLPNQIPSGGSGRVGTEAFF.

The chain couples TRBV5-1 to TRBJ2-2, with 14 bases fitting TRBD2. Germline V gives CDR1 SGHRS, CDR2 YFSETQ. Unmatched junction bases numbered 7, after V lost 3 bases and J lost 6 bases. There are 17 residues in the CDR3. CDR3: CASSYGTSGSRAGELFF. As DNA, the CDR3 is TGCGCCAGCAGCTATGGGACTAGCGGGAGTAGGGCCGGGGAGCTGTTTTTT.

This chain uses TRBV6-5 with TRBJ2-2; D is perhaps TRBD1 (6 bases). The CDR3 has 14 amino acids. V was shortened by 7 bases and J by 7 bases, with 16 bases between the two germline ends. The germline V gene encodes CDR1 MNHEY and CDR2 SVGAGI. The CDR3 nucleotides are TGTGCCAGCAAGCTAACAGGGAGTAGCGGGGAGCTGTTTTTT. Its translation: CASKLTGSSGELFF.

This chain links TRBV7-6 with TRBJ1-5; D call uncertain. The CDR3 is 15 amino acids. Germline CDR1 and CDR2: SGHVS and FNYEAQ. The V gene lost 1 base and the J gene lost 0 bases, with 7 bases spanning the gap. Here the CDR3 reads CASSLDPYSNQPQHF. The CDR3 region has the DNA TGTGCCAGCAGCTTAGATCCGTATAGCAATCAGCCCCAGCATTTT.

This clone was detected a few times. This chain connects TRBV19 to TRBJ2-2; no firm D call. The CDR3 totals 15 residues. The V end lost 3 bases, the J end lost 2 bases, and 10 bases lay between the germline ends. Germline CDR1 reads LNHDA; CDR2 reads SQIVND (reference sequence). The CDR3 nucleotides read TGTGCCAGTAGTATTCAACAGACAAACACCGGGGAGCTGTTTTTT. Translated, it gives CASSIQQTNTGELFF.

The V gene is TRBV6-5, the J gene TRBJ2-7; perhaps TRBD1 as D (6 bases). The germline V and J ends were trimmed by 8 bases and 6 bases, with 17 bases remaining between them. This CDR3 is built from 13 residues. Looked up from germline, CDR1 is MNHEY and CDR2 is SVGAGI. The CDR3 DNA reads as TGTGCCAGCCTCCATACAGGGAAGAGCGAGCAGTACTTC. Translating gives CASLHTGKSEQYF.